The count of the clone carrying this TCR beta chain is one. What it binds is not known. The data originate from a study of shared clonotypes between healthy human individuals. Free of recent acute infections or vaccinations, the donors were healthy HIV-negative adults. Assay used: immunoSEQ multiplex PCR; TCRdb lists only in-frame clones, some missing. The data contain approximately 2.1 million clones, more than 85% of them singletons. Germline V gene data show CDR1 as MDHEN and CDR2 as SYDVKM. CDR3 length: 16 residues. Trimming took 7 bases from V and 0 from J, leaving 19 bases between them. Study-level findings and limits: Compared with memory subsets, naive subsets generally had larger estimated richness. Generation probability values for non-shared clonotypes were lower than those for clonotypes shared by all four donors.

The sequenced material came from naive CD4+ T cells from PBMCs. Sample subset: CD45RA+ positively selected. The chain combines TRBV28 with TRBJ2-7; D remains ambiguous. This sequence originates from a man aged 18-30 years in good health. Some clones in this sample may be carry-over from other donors' samples. This CDR3 is CASTPHPAVYSYEQYF. CDR3 bases: TGTGCCAGCACCCCTCACCCGGCGGTCTACTCCTACGAGCAGTACTTC.